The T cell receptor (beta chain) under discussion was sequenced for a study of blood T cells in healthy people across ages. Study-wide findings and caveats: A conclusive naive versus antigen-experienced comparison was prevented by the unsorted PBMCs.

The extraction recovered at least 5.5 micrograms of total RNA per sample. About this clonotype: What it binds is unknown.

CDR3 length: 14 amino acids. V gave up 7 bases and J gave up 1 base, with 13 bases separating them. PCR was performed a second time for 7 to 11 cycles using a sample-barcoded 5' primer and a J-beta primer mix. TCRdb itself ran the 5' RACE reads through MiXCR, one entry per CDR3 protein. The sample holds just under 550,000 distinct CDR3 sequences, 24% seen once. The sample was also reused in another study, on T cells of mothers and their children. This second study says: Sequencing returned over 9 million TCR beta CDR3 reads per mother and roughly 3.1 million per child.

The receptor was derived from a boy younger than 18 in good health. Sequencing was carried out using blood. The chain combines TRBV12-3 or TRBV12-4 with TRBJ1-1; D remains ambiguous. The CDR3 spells CASTLSGKNTEAFF. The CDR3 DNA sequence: TGTGCCAGCACCCTAAGTGGTAAGAACACTGAAGCTTTCTTT.